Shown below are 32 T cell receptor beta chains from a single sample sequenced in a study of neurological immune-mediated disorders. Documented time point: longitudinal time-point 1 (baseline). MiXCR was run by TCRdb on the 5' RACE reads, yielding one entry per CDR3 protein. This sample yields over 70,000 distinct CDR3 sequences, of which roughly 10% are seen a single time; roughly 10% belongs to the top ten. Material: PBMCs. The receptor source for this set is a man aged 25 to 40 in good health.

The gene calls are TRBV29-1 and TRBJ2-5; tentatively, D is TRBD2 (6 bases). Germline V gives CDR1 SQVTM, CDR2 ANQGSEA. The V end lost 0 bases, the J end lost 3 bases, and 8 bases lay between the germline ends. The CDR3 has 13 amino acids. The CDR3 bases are TGCAGCGTTGAAGAGGGGGGTAAAGAGACCCAGTACTTC. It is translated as CSVEEGGKETQYF.

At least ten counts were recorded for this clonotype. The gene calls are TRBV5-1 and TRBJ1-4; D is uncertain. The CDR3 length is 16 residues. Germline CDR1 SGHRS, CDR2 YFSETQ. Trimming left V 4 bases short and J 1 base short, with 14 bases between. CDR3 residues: CASSPKVARTNEKLFF. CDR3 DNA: TGCGCCAGCAGCCCTAAGGTGGCCCGAACTAATGAAAAACTGTTTTTT.

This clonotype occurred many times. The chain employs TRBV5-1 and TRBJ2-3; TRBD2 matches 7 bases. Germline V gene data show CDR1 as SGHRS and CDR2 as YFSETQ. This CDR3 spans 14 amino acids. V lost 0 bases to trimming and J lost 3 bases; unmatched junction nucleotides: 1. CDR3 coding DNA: TGCGCCAGCAGCTTGGGCGGGAGAACAGATACGCAGTATTTT. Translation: CASSLGGRTDTQYF.

CDR3: CASKRESSYNEQFF. CDR3 in DNA: TGTGCCAGTAAGCGGGAGAGCTCCTACAATGAGCAGTTCTTC. This rearrangement joins TRBV13 to TRBJ2-1; the match to TRBD2 covers 8 bases. The CDR3 covers 14 residues. Germline assignment: CDR1 PRHDT and CDR2 FYEKMQ (reference sequence). The J segment lost 0 bases and the V segment lost 9 bases, leaving 4 bases of the junction unmatched.

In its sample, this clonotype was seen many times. The CDR3 protein is CASSPDRGHQPQHF. CDR3 sequence (DNA): TGTGCCAGCAGCCCCGACAGGGGTCATCAGCCCCAGCATTTT. The rearrangement uses TRBV28 and TRBJ1-5; 8 positions match TRBD1. This CDR3 spans 14 amino acids. Germline V lookup: CDR1 MDHEN, CDR2 SYDVKM. The V gene end was trimmed by 6 bases and the J gene end by 5 bases; junction bases not matched to a gene: 6.

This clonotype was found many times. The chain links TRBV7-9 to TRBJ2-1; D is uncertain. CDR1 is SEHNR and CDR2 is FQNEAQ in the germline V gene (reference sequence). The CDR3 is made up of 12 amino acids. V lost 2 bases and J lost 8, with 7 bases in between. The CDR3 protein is CASSLNAYEQFF. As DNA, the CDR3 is TGTGCCAGCAGCTTAAATGCTTATGAGCAGTTCTTC.

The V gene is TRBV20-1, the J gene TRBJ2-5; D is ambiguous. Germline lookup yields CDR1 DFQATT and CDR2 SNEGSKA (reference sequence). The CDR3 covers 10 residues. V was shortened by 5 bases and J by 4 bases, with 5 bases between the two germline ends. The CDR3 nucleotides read TGCAGTGCTGTACTAGAGACCCAGTACTTC. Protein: CSAVLETQYF.

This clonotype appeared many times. The CDR3: CASSQDGRAPETQYF. The CDR3 coding sequence is TGTGCCAGCAGCCAAGACGGGAGGGCCCCCGAGACCCAGTACTTC. This chain uses TRBV14 with TRBJ2-5; TRBD2 agrees at 8 bases. The CDR3 runs to 15 residues. The V gene's germline CDR1 is SGHDN and CDR2 FVKESK. The ends lost 0 bases at V and 5 bases at J; junction bases unmatched: 5.

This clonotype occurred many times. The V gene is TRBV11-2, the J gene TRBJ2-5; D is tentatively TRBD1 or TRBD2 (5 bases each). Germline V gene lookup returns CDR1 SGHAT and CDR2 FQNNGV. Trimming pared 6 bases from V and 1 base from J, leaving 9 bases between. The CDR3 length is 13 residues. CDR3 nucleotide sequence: TGTGCCAGCAGTTCGGGGCTCCAAGAGACCCAGTACTTC. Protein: CASSSGLQETQYF.

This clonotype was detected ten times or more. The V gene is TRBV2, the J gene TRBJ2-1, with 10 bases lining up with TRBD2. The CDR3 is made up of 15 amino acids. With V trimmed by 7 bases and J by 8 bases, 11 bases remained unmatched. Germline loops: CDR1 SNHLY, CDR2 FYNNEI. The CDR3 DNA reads TGTGCCAGCAAATTCTCGCTAGCGGGAGTGGATGAGCAGTTCTTC. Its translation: CASKFSLAGVDEQFF.

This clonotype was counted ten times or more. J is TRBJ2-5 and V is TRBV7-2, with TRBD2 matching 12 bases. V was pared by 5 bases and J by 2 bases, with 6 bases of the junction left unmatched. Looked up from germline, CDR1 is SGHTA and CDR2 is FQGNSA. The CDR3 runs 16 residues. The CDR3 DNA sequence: TGTGCCAGCAGCCGGACCCTAGCGGGAGGGCAAGAGACCCAGTACTTC. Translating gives CASSRTLAGGQETQYF.

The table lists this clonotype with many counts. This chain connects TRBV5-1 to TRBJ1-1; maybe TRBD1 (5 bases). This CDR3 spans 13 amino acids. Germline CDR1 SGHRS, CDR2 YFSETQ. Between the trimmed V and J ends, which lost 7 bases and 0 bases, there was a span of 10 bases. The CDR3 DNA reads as TGCGCCAGCGCCAGACAGTTGAACACTGAAGCTTTCTTT. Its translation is CASARQLNTEAFF.

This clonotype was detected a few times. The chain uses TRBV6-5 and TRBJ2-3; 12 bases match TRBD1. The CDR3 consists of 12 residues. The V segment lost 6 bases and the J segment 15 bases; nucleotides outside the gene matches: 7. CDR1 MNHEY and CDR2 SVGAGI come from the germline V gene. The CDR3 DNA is TGTGCCAGCAGCACGGGACAGGGGGCGACATATTTT. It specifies CASSTGQGATYF.

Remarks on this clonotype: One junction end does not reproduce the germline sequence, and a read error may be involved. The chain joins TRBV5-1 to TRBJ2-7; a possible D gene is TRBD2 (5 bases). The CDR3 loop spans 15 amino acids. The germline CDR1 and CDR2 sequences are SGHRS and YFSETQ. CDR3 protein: CAISYGIPSGYEQYF. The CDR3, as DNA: TGCGCCATCAGCTATGGGATCCCCAGCGGATACGAGCAGTACTTC.

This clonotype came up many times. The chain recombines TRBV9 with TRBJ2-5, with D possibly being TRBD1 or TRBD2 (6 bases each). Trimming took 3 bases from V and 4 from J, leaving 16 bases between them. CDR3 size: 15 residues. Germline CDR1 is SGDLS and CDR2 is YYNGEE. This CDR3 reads CASSDSRGRRETQYF. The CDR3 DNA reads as TGTGCCAGCAGCGACAGCCGGGGGCGACGAGAGACCCAGTACTTC.

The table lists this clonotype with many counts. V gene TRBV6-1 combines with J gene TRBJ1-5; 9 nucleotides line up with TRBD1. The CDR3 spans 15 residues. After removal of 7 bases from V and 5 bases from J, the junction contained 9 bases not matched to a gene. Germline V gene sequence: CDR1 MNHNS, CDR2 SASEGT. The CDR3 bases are TGTGCCAGCACTAGGATTTGGACAGGGGATCAGCCCCAGCATTTT. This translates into CASTRIWTGDQPQHF.

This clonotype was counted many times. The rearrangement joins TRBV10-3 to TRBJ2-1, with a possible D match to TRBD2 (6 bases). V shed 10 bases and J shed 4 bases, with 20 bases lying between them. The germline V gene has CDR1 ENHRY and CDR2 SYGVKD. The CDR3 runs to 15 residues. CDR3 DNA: TGTGCCACCCTGAGTGATGTAGCGGTATACAATGAGCAGTTCTTC. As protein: CATLSDVAVYNEQFF.

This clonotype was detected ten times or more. DNA for the CDR3: TGCAGTGCTAGAGAGGGGGCATGGGAGACCACTGAAGCTTTCTTT. Residues: CSAREGAWETTEAFF. The chain has TRBV20-1 and TRBJ1-1; TRBD1 might be the D (6 bases). With 0 bases removed from V and 4 bases from J, the gap between germline ends came to 15 bases. The CDR3 runs 15 residues. The germline V gene encodes CDR1 DFQATT and CDR2 SNEGSKA (reference sequence).

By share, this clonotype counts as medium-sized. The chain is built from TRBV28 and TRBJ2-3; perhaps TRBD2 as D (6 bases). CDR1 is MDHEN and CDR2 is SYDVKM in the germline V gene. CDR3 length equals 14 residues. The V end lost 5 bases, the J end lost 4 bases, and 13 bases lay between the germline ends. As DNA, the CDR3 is TGTGCCAGCAGTCGGACCGGGAGCGCAGATACGCAGTATTTT. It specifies CASSRTGSADTQYF. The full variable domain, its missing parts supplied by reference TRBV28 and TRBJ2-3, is DVKVTQSSRYLVKRTGEKVFLECVQDMDHENMFWYRQDPGLGLRLIYFSYDVKMKEKGDIPEGYSVSREKKERFSLILESASTNQTSMYLCASSRTGSADTQYFGPGTRLTVL.

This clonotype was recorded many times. Here the CDR3 reads CASSQLSNEQFF. The CDR3 DNA reads as TGTGCCAGCAGCCAACTCTCAAATGAGCAGTTCTTC. The chain employs TRBV28 and TRBJ2-1; D remains ambiguous. CDR1 is MDHEN, CDR2 SYDVKM, per germline. This CDR3 has 12 amino acids. Trimming took off 6 bases at V and 7 bases at J, with 10 bases between the two ends.

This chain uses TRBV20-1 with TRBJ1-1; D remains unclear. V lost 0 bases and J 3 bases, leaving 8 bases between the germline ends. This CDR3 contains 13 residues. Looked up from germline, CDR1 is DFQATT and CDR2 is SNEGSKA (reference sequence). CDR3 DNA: TGCAGTGCTAGAGACAGCTTAGACACTGAAGCTTTCTTT. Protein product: CSARDSLDTEAFF.

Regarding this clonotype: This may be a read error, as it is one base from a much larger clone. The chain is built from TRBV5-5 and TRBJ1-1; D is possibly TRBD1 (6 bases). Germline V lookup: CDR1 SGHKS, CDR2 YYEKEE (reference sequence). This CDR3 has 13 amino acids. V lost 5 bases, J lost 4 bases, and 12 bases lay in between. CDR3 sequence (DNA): TGTGCCAGCAGAATGTGGGGGGCCACTGAAGCTTTCTTT. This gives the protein CASRMWGATEAFF. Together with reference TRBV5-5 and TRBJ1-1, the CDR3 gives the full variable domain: DAGVTQSPTHLIKTRGQQVTLRCSPISGHKSVSWYQQVLGQGPQFIFQYYEKEERGRGNFPDRFSARQFPNYSSELNVNALLLGDSALYLCASRMWGATEAFFGQGTRLTVV.

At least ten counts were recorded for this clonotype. In DNA form, the CDR3 reads TGCAGTGCTAGTGACTCTAGCGGCCCCGGCACCGGGGAGCTGTTTTTT. Protein sequence: CSASDSSGPGTGELFF. V gene TRBV20-1 combines with J gene TRBJ2-2, with 7 bases that match TRBD2. CDR3 length: 16 residues. Germline trimming cut 3 bases from V and 4 bases from J; bases unmatched to any gene: 11. Germline V gene data show CDR1 as DFQATT and CDR2 as SNEGSKA (reference sequence).

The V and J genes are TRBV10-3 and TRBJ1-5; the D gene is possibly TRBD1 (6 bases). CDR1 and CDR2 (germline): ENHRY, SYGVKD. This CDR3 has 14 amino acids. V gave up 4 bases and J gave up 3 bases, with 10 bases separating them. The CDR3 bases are TGTGCCATCAGTGTCGGACAGAACAATCAGCCCCAGCATTTT. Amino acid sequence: CAISVGQNNQPQHF.

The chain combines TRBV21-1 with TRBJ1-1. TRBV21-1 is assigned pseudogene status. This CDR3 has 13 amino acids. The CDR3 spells CASSKKANTEAFF. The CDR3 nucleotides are TGTGCCAGCAGCAAGAAGGCGAACACTGAAGCTTTCTTT.

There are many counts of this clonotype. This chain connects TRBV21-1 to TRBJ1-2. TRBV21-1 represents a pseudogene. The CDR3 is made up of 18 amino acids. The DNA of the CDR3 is TGTGCCAGCAGTAACTCAAGAGGAGGTCAGAACCTTAACTATGGCTACACCTTC. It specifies CASSNSRGGQNLNYGYTF.

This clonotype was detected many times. This CDR3 is CASSLNTNTGELFF. The CDR3 bases are TGTGCCAGCAGTTTGAACACGAACACCGGGGAGCTGTTTTTT. This sequence joins TRBV28 and TRBJ2-2; D remains unclear. V shed 3 bases and J shed 0 bases, with 5 bases lying between them. The CDR3 totals 14 residues. The germline V gene encodes CDR1 MDHEN and CDR2 SYDVKM.

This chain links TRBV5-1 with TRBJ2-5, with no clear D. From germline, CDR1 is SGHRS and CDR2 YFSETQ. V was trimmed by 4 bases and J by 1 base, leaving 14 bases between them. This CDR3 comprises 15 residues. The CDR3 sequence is CASSLPGPSQETQYF. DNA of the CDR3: TGCGCCAGCAGCCTTCCCGGGCCTTCCCAAGAGACCCAGTACTTC.

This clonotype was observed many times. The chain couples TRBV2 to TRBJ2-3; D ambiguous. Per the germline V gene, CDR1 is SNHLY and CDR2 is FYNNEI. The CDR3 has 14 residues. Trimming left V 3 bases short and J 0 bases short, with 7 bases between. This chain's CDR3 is CASSDAPSTDTQYF. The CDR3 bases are TGTGCCAGCAGTGACGCACCTAGCACAGATACGCAGTATTTT.

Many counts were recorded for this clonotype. The DNA for the CDR3 is TGTGCCAGCAGTTTACGCGGGATTAACACAGATACGCAGTATTTT. It yields the protein CASSLRGINTDTQYF. The chain employs TRBV27 and TRBJ2-3; perhaps TRBD2 as D (6 bases). The germline gives CDR1 MNHEY, CDR2 SMNVEV (reference sequence). The CDR3 consists of 15 residues. The V end lost 2 bases, the J end lost 2 bases, and 11 bases lay between the germline ends.

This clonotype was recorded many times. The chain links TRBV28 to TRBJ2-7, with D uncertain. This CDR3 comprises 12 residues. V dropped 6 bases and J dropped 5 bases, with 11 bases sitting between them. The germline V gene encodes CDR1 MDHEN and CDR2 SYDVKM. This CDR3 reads CASRLARDEQYF. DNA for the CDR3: TGTGCCAGCAGACTCGCCCGTGACGAGCAGTACTTC.

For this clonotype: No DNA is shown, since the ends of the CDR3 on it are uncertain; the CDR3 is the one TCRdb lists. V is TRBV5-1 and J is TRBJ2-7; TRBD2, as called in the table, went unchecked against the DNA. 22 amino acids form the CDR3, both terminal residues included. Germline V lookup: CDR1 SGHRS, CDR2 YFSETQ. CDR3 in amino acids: CASSFYICSANRLTSGSDEQYF.